Listed here are 24 T cell receptor beta chains from one sample, sequenced in a study of yellow fever vaccine responses in identical twins. TCRdb used MiXCR to reprocess the RT-PCR reads, holding one entry per CDR3 protein. The sample consists of over 15,000 distinct CDR3 sequences, around 70% of them appearing once. The sequences come from T cells from blood (PBMCs), unsorted or a sorted subset (not recorded which), collected before or after yellow fever vaccination (not recorded which). Source of these receptors: a woman aged 18-29 years who received the yellow fever vaccine.

This clonotype was observed a few times. The V call is TRBV19, the J call TRBJ2-6; 10 nucleotides line up with TRBD2. Germline values: CDR1 LNHDA, CDR2 SQIVND (reference sequence). After removal of 1 base from V and 0 bases from J, the junction contained 6 bases not matched to a gene. This CDR3 comprises 19 residues. This CDR3 reads CASSIVPSGRLSGANVLTF. The CDR3 DNA reads TGTGCCAGTAGTATAGTTCCTAGCGGGAGACTCTCTGGGGCCAACGTCCTGACTTTC.

The chain combines TRBV28 with TRBJ1-6; the D is unclear. Per germline, CDR1 MDHEN and CDR2 SYDVKM. The CDR3 sequence is 14 residues long. Trimming removed 4 bases from V and 7 bases from J, with 11 bases in between. CDR3 sequence (DNA): TGTGCCAGCAGTTCCGGACTGCCGAATTCACCCCTCCACTTT. Translation gives CASSSGLPNSPLHF.

This chain joins TRBV5-1 and TRBJ2-7; 7 nucleotides match TRBD1. Per the germline V gene, CDR1 is SGHRS and CDR2 is YFSETQ. V was clipped by 1 base and J by 4 bases; unmatched bases: 8. The CDR3 runs 15 residues. In nucleotides, the CDR3 is TGCGCCAGCAGCTTGAGTGGGACAGACCTTTACGAGCAGTACTTC. This codes for CASSLSGTDLYEQYF.

This clonotype is a singleton in its sample. The chain couples TRBV19 to TRBJ2-7, with D unclear. The CDR3 totals 10 residues. Trimming took off 5 bases at V and 3 bases at J, with 2 bases between the two ends. Germline V CDR1 and CDR2: LNHDA, SQIVND (reference sequence). CDR3 sequence reads: CASSFYEQYV. The CDR3 bases are TGTGCCAGTAGTTTCTACGAGCAGTACGTC.

J is TRBJ1-5 and V is TRBV20-1, with D tentatively TRBD1 (6 bases). The germline V and J ends were trimmed by 0 bases and 2 bases, with 14 bases remaining between them. CDR1 DFQATT and CDR2 SNEGSKA come from the germline V gene (reference sequence). The CDR3 extends over 16 amino acids. The CDR3 DNA reads TGCAGTGCTAGAGATACCAGGGGCGCGGGCAATCAGCCCCAGCATTTT. It encodes CSARDTRGAGNQPQHF.

This chain uses TRBV11-1 with TRBJ2-5; 7 nucleotides align to TRBD2. Germline V lookup: CDR1 SGHAT, CDR2 FQDESV (reference sequence). With V trimmed by 5 bases and J by 4 bases, 13 bases remained unmatched. The CDR3 extends over 16 amino acids. CDR3 amino acids: CASSPLPSGIRETQYF. CDR3 DNA: TGTGCCAGCAGCCCCCTTCCCAGCGGGATAAGAGAGACCCAGTACTTC. Together with reference TRBV11-1 and TRBJ2-5, the CDR3 gives the full variable domain: EAEVAQSPRYKITEKSQAVAFWCDPISGHATLYWYRQILGQGPELLVQFQDESVVDDSQLPKDRFSAERLKGVDSTLKIQPAELGDSAMYLCASSPLPSGIRETQYFGPGTRLLVL.

The chain is built from TRBV11-1 and TRBJ2-2; 9 positions match TRBD2. Unmatched junction bases numbered 9, after V lost 4 bases and J lost 3 bases. Germline V gene sequence: CDR1 SGHAT, CDR2 FQDESV (reference sequence). The CDR3 spans 17 residues. The CDR3 sequence: CASSSPAGGPDTGELFF. As DNA, the CDR3 is TGTGCCAGCAGCTCGCCGGCGGGAGGGCCGGACACCGGGGAGCTGTTTTTT.

The genes are TRBV12-3 or TRBV12-4 and TRBJ2-1; 8 bases match TRBD2. The CDR3 contains 14 residues. The J segment lost 7 bases and the V segment lost 6 bases, leaving 8 bases of the junction unmatched. CDR3 region: CASRPSGSSNEQFF. CDR3 sequence (DNA): TGTGCCAGCAGACCGAGCGGGAGTAGTAATGAGCAGTTCTTC.

V usage is TRBV29-1 and J usage is TRBJ1-1; 8 bases agree with TRBD1. With V trimmed by 6 bases and J by 3 bases, 6 bases remained unmatched. Per the germline V gene, CDR1 is SQVTM and CDR2 is ANQGSEA. The CDR3 is 13 amino acids. CDR3 loop: CSVGDRLDTEAFF. The DNA for the CDR3 is TGCAGCGTGGGGGACAGGCTGGACACTGAAGCTTTCTTT.

The chain uses TRBV24-1 and TRBJ2-2; 8 nucleotides line up with TRBD1. Germline CDR1 KGHDR, CDR2 SFDVKD. The CDR3 is 16 residues long. The trim removed 5 bases at V and 4 bases at J, leaving 8 bases unmatched. CDR3 in amino acids: CATSAEDRAPTGELFF. CDR3 DNA sequence: TGTGCCACCAGTGCAGAGGACAGGGCCCCCACCGGGGAGCTGTTTTTT.

This clonotype is classed as large. The chain joins TRBV2 to TRBJ2-1; D is perhaps TRBD2 (5 bases). The CDR3 has 15 amino acids. Trimming left V 4 bases short and J 10 bases short, with 20 bases between. Germline V gene data show CDR1 as SNHLY and CDR2 as FYNNEI. CDR3 sequence: CASSGGQIAPGEQFF. The CDR3 nucleotides read TGTGCCAGCAGTGGAGGCCAGATAGCGCCGGGGGAGCAGTTCTTC.

The rearrangement joins TRBV18 to TRBJ2-1; possibly TRBD2 for D (5 bases). CDR3 length: 16 amino acids. Trimming stripped 0 bases from V and 7 bases from J, with 16 bases between. Germline CDR1 is KGHSH and CDR2 is LQKENI. As DNA, the CDR3 is TGTGCCAGCTCACCACCTGTCGGGGTATCGAGTAATGAGCAGTTCTTC. The encoded protein is CASSPPVGVSSNEQFF.

V usage is TRBV5-5 and J usage is TRBJ1-5; 7 bases line up with TRBD1. The trim removed 4 bases at V and 4 bases at J, leaving 8 bases unmatched. Germline lookup yields CDR1 SGHKS and CDR2 YYEKEE (reference sequence). This CDR3 region has 15 residues. This CDR3 reads CASSPGTVLNQPQHF. The CDR3, as DNA: TGTGCCAGCAGCCCCGGGACAGTCCTAAATCAGCCCCAGCATTTT. The full variable domain, rest sourced from reference TRBV5-5 and TRBJ1-5, is DAGVTQSPTHLIKTRGQQVTLRCSPISGHKSVSWYQQVLGQGPQFIFQYYEKEERGRGNFPDRFSARQFPNYSSELNVNALLLGDSALYLCASSPGTVLNQPQHFGDGTRLSIL.

In its sample, this clonotype was seen once. The V and J genes are TRBV12-3 or TRBV12-4 and TRBJ2-1; maybe TRBD2 (6 bases). This CDR3 is 13 amino acids long. Trimming stripped 0 bases from V and 8 bases from J, with 8 bases between. The CDR3: CASSLAGGDEQFF. The CDR3 coding sequence is TGTGCCAGCAGTTTAGCGGGAGGCGATGAGCAGTTCTTC.

The chain carries TRBV20-1 and TRBJ2-5, with 7 nucleotides matching TRBD1. V gave up 8 bases and J gave up 3 bases; unmatched junction bases: 6. Germline CDR1 DFQATT, CDR2 SNEGSKA (reference sequence). The CDR3 is 12 amino acids. The DNA of the CDR3 is TGCAGTCTCCTGGGACAGAAAGAGACCCAGTACTTC. This sequence encodes CSLLGQKETQYF.

V is TRBV18 and J is TRBJ1-3, with D uncertain. Germline CDR1 KGHSH, CDR2 LQKENI. This CDR3 region has 15 residues. V lost 3 bases and J lost 0, with 9 bases in between. The CDR3 region is CASSPTTPSGNTIYF. CDR3 DNA: TGTGCCAGCTCACCCACTACTCCCTCTGGAAACACCATATATTTT.

This CDR3 reads CASSVLDRSGELFF. The CDR3 coding sequence is TGTGCCAGCAGCGTCCTAGACCGAAGCGGGGAGCTGTTTTTT. The chain is built from TRBV9 and TRBJ2-2, with D unclear. Trimming removed 2 bases from V and 7 bases from J, with 12 bases in between. Germline values: CDR1 SGDLS, CDR2 YYNGEE. The CDR3 extends over 14 amino acids. The full variable domain, rest sourced from reference TRBV9 and TRBJ2-2, is DSGVTQTPKHLITATGQRVTLRCSPRSGDLSVYWYQQSLDQGLQFLIQYYNGEERAKGNILERFSAQQFPDLHSELNLSSLELGDSALYFCASSVLDRSGELFFGEGSRLTVL.

The chain is built from TRBV6-1 and TRBJ1-1; no firm D call. Looked up from germline, CDR1 is MNHNS and CDR2 is SASEGT. The CDR3 length is 11 residues. Trimming stripped 8 bases from V and 2 bases from J, with 6 bases between. CDR3 region: CASGQNTEAFF. Here the CDR3 DNA reads TGTGCCAGCGGGCAAAACACTGAAGCTTTCTTT.

The chain joins TRBV12-3 or TRBV12-4 to TRBJ2-1, with TRBD1 as a possible D gene (5 bases). V was shortened by 6 bases and J by 1 base, with 10 bases between the two germline ends. There are 14 residues in the CDR3. CDR3 sequence: CASRPKGSYNEQFF. In DNA, the CDR3 is TGTGCCAGCAGGCCCAAGGGGTCCTACAATGAGCAGTTCTTC.

The chain carries TRBV11-1 and TRBJ1-4; 9 positions agree with TRBD1. The CDR3 sequence is 14 residues long. With V trimmed by 5 bases and J by 7 bases, 5 bases remained unmatched. Germline CDR1 is SGHAT and CDR2 is FQDESV (reference sequence). This chain's CDR3 is CASSPGQGFEKLFF. In DNA, the CDR3 is TGTGCCAGCAGCCCGGGACAGGGTTTTGAAAAACTGTTTTTT.

This clonotype was seen a single time. Sequence at one end of the junction differs from germline and may be a read error. This sequence joins TRBV15 and TRBJ2-1; 9 nucleotides line up with TRBD1. The CDR3 covers 14 residues. The germline gives CDR1 LNHNV, CDR2 YYDKDF (reference sequence). The CDR3 DNA reads TGTGCCACCAGCAGGGGGACAGGGATGAATGATCAGTTCTTC. Protein sequence: CATSRGTGMNDQFF.

This chain uses TRBV20-1 with TRBJ2-3; D could derive from TRBD1 or TRBD2 (5 bases each). CDR3 length: 11 residues. Deletions cut 6 bases from V and 6 bases from J, with 10 bases between. Germline V gene data show CDR1 as DFQATT and CDR2 as SNEGSKA (reference sequence). CDR3 DNA: TGCAGTGCGGGACCTGGGGATACGCAGTATTTT. It is translated as CSAGPGDTQYF.

CDR3 protein: CASSETGTETQYF. CDR3 bases: TGTGCCAGCAGTGAGACAGGGACAGAGACCCAGTACTTC. The genes are TRBV25-1 and TRBJ2-5, with TRBD1 identical over 7 bases. The germline gives CDR1 MGHDK, CDR2 SYGVNS. The V segment lost 3 bases and the J segment 4 bases; nucleotides outside the gene matches: 2. The CDR3 is made up of 13 amino acids.

About this clonotype itself: The conserved closing phenylalanine or tryptophan is absent in this CDR3, likely reflecting a read error. J is TRBJ2-5 and V is TRBV13, with D tentatively TRBD1 (5 bases). Germline values: CDR1 PRHDT, CDR2 FYEKMQ (reference sequence). Trimming left V 0 bases short and J 3 bases short, with 5 bases between. The CDR3 is 13 residues long. CDR3 protein: CASSLGGEETQYY. The CDR3 nucleotides read TGTGCCAGCAGCTTAGGAGGGGAAGAGACCCAGTACTAC.